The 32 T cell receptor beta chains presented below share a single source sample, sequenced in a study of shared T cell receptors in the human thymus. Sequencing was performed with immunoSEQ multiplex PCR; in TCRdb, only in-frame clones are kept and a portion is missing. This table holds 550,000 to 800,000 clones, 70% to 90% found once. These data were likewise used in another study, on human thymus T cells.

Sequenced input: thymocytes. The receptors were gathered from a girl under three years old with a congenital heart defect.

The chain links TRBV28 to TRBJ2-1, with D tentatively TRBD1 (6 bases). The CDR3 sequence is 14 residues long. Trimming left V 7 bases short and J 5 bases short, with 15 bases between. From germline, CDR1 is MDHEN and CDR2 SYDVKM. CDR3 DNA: TGTGCCAGCATAGGCAGGGGCTATAACAATGAGCAGTTCTTC. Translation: CASIGRGYNNEQFF.

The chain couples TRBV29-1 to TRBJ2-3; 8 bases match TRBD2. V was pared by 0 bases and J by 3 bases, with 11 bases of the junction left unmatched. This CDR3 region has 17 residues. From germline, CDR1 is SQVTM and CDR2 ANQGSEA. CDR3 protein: CSVEDPPGLAPTDTQYF. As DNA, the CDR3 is TGCAGCGTTGAAGATCCTCCCGGACTAGCCCCTACAGATACGCAGTATTTT.

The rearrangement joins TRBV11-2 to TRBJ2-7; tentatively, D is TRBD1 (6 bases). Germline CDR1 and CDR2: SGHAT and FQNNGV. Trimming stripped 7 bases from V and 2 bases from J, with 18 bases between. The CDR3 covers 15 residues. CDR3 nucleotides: TGTGCCAGCACCACCAAGGGTGGACAGCCCTACGAGCAGTACTTC. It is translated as CASTTKGGQPYEQYF.

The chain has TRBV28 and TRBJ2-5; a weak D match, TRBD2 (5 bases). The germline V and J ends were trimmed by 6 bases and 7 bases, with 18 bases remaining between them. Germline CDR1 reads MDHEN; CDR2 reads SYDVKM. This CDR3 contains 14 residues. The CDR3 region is CASRQAEIKGTQYF. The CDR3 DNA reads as TGTGCCAGCAGGCAAGCGGAAATCAAGGGGACCCAGTACTTC.

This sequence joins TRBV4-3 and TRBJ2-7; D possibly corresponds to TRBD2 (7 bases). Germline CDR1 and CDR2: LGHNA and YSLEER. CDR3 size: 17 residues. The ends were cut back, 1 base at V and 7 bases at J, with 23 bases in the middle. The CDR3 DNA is TGCGCCAGCAGCCAAGGGGCGGGGGCACCCAGATCGGGGGAGCAGTACTTC. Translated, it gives CASSQGAGAPRSGEQYF.

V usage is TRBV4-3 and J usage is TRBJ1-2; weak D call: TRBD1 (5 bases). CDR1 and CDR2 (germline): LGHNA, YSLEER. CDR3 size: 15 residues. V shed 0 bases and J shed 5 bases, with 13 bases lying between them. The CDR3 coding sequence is TGCGCCAGCAGCCAAGAGGGGGGGAGGTTGTATGGCTACACCTTC. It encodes CASSQEGGRLYGYTF.

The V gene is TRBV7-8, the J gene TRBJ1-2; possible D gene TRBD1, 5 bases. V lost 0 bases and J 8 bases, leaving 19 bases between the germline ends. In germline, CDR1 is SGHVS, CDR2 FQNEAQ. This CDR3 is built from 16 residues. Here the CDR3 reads CASSLATQWTRKGYTF. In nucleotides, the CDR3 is TGTGCCAGCAGCTTAGCTACGCAGTGGACACGTAAAGGCTACACCTTC.

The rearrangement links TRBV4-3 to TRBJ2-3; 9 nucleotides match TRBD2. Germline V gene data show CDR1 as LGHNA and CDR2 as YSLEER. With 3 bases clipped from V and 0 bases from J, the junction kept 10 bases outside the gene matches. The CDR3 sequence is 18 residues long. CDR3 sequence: CASSQDLAGGNSTDTQYF. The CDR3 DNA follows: TGCGCCAGCAGCCAGGACTTGGCGGGGGGGAATAGCACAGATACGCAGTATTTT.

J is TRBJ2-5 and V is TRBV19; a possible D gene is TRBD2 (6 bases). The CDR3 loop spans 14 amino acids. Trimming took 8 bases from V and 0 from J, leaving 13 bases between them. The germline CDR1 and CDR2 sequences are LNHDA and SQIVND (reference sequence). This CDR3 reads CASRTGLYQETQYF. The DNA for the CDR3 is TGTGCCAGTCGGACGGGACTCTACCAAGAGACCCAGTACTTC.

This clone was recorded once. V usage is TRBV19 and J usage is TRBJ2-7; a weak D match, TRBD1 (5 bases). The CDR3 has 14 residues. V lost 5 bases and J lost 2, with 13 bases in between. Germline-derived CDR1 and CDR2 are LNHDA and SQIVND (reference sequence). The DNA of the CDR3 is TGTGCCAGTAGTTGGCATCTAGGGGCCTACGAGCAGTACTTC. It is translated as CASSWHLGAYEQYF.

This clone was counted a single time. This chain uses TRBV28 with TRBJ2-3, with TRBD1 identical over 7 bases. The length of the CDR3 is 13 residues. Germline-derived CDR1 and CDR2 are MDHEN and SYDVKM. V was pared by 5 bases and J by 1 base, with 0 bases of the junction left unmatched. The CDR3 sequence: CASSTGGTDTQYF. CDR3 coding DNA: TGTGCCAGCAGTACAGGGGGCACAGATACGCAGTATTTT.

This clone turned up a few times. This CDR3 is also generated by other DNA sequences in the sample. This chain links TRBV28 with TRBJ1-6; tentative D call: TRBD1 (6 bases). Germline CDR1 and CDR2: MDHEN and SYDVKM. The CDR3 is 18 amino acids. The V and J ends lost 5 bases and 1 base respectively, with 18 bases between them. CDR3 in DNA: TGTGCCAGCAGTCCGCCCGACTTAAGGGGGTCCTATAATTCACCCCTCCACTTT. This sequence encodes CASSPPDLRGSYNSPLHF.

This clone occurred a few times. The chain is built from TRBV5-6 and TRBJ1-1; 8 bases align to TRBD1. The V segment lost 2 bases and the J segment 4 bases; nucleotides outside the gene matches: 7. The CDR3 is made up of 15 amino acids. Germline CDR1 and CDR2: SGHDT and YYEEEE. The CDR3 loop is CASSFRLDRVTEAFF. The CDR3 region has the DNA TGTGCCAGCAGCTTTCGCCTGGACAGGGTCACTGAAGCTTTCTTT.

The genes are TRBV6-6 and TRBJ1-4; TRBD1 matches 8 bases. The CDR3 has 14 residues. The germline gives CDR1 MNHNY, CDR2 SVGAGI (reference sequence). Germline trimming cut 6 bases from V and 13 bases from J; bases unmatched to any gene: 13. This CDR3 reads CASRPTGGESRLFF. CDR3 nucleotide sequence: TGTGCCAGCAGACCCACAGGGGGAGAATCAAGACTGTTTTTT.

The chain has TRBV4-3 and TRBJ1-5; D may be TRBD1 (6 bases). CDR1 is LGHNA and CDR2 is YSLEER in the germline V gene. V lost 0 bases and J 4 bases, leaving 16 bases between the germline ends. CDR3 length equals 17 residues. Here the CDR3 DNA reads TGCGCCAGCAGCCAAGACCTCGGCCTACAGGGAAATCAGCCCCAGCATTTT. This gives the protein CASSQDLGLQGNQPQHF.

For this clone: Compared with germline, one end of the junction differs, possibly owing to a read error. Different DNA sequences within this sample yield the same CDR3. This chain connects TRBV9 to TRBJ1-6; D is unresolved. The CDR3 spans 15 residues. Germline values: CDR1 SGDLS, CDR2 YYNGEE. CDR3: CASSVTGASNSPLHF. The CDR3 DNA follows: TGTGCCAGCAGCGTAACGGGTGCCTCCAATTCCCCCCTCCACTTT.

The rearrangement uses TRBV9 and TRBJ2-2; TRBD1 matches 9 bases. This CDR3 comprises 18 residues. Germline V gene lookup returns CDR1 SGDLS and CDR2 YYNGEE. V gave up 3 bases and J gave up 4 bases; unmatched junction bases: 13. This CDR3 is CASSATSFDRGSTGELFF. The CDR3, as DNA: TGTGCCAGCAGCGCAACATCATTCGACAGGGGGAGCACCGGGGAGCTGTTTTTT.

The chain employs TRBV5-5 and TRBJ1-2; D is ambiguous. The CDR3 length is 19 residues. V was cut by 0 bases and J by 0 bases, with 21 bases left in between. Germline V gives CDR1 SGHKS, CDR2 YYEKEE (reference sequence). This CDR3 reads CASSLVPNRGRPANYGYTF. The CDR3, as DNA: TGTGCCAGCAGCTTGGTCCCTAACCGTGGGAGGCCAGCTAACTATGGCTACACCTTC. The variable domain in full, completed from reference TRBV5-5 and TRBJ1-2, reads DAGVTQSPTHLIKTRGQQVTLRCSPISGHKSVSWYQQVLGQGPQFIFQYYEKEERGRGNFPDRFSARQFPNYSSELNVNALLLGDSALYLCASSLVPNRGRPANYGYTFGSGTRLTVV.

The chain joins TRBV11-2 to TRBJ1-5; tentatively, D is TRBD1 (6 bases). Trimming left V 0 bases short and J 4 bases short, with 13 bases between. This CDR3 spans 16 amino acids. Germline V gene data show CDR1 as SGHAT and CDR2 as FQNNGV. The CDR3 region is CASSLDRGRGNQPQHF. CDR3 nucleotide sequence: TGTGCCAGCAGCTTAGATCGCGGCAGGGGAAATCAGCCCCAGCATTTT.

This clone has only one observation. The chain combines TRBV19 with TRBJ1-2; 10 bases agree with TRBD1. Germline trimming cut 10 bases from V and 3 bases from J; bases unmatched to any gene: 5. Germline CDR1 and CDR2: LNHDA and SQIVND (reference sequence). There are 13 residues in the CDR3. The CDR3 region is CAIRDRGYYGYTF. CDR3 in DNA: TGTGCCATTCGGGACAGGGGATACTATGGCTACACCTTC.

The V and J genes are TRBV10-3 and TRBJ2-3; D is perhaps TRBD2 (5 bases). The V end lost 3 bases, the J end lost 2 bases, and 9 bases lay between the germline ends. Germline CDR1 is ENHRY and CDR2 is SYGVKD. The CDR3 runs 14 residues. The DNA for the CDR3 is TGTGCCATCAGTGATATGAGGGCCACAGATACGCAGTATTTT. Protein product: CAISDMRATDTQYF.

The CDR3 region is CAWSVPLWRGETQYF. The CDR3, as DNA: TGTGCCTGGAGCGTCCCTCTATGGCGAGGAGAGACCCAGTACTTC. This chain connects TRBV30 to TRBJ2-5; no reliable D call. CDR1 is GTSNPN and CDR2 is SVGIG in the germline V gene (reference sequence). The CDR3 has 15 residues. The ends were cut back, 3 bases at V and 4 bases at J, with 18 bases in the middle. Filled out from reference TRBV30 and TRBJ2-5, the complete variable domain reads SQTIHQWPATLVQPVGSPLSLECTVEGTSNPNLYWYRQAAGRGLQLLFYSVGIGQISSEVPQNLSASRPQDRQFILSSKKLLLSDSGFYLCAWSVPLWRGETQYFGPGTRLLVL.

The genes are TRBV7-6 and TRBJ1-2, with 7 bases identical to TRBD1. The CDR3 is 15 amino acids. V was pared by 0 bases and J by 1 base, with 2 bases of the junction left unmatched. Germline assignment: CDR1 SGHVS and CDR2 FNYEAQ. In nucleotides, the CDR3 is TGTGCCAGCAGCTTAGCGGGACAGTTTAACTATGGCTACACCTTC. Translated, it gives CASSLAGQFNYGYTF. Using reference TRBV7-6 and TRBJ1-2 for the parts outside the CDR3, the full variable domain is GAGVSQSPRYKVTKRGQDVALRCDPISGHVSLYWYRQALGQGPEFLTYFNYEAQQDKSGLPNDRFSAERPEGSISTLTIQRTEQRDSAMYRCASSLAGQFNYGYTFGSGTRLTVV.

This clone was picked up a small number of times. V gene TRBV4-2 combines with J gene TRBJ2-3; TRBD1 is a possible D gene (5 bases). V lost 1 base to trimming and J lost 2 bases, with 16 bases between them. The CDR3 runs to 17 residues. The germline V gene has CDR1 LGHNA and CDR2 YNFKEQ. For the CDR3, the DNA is TGTGCCAGCAGCCAAGGATTACGGACACCGAACACAGATACGCAGTATTTT. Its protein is CASSQGLRTPNTDTQYF.

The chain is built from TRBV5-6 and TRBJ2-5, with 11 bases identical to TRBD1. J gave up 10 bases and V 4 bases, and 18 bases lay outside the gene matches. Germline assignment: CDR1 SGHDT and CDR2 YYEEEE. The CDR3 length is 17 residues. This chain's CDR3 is CASSTGHRDRGDLLQYF. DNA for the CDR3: TGTGCCAGCAGCACCGGACACCGGGACAGGGGGGACCTGCTCCAGTACTTC.

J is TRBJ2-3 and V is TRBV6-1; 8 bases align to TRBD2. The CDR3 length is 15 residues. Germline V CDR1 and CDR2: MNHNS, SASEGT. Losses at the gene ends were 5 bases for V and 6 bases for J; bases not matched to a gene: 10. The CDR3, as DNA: TGTGCCAGCAGTCTCGGACTAGCCCCCTCGGATACGCAGTATTTT. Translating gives CASSLGLAPSDTQYF.

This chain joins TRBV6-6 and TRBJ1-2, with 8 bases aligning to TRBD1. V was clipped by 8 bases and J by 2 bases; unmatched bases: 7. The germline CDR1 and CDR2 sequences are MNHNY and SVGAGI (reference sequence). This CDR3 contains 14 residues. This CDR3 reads CASSTGGWNYGYTF. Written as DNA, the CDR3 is TGTGCCAGCTCAACAGGGGGATGGAACTATGGCTACACCTTC.

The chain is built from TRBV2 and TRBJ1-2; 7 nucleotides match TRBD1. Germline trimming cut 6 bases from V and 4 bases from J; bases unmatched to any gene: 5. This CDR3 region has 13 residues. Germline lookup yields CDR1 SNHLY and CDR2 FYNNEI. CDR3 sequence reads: CASRRRQGYGYTF. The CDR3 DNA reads TGTGCCAGCAGACGAAGACAGGGCTATGGCTACACCTTC.

Here the CDR3 reads CASSFEGDTEAFF. The CDR3 DNA reads as TGTGCCAGCAGTTTTGAAGGGGACACTGAAGCTTTCTTT. The chain joins TRBV27 to TRBJ1-1; the D gene is possibly TRBD1 (5 bases). Germline CDR1 MNHEY, CDR2 SMNVEV (reference sequence). The V end was cut by 3 bases, the J end by 3 bases, with 8 bases between. The CDR3 loop spans 13 amino acids.

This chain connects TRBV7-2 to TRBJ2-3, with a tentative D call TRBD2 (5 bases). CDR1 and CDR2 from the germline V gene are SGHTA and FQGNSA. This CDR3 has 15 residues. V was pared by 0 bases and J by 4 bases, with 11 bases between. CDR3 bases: TGTGCCAGCAGCTTAGCGTACCGGGATGCAGATACGCAGTATTTT. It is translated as CASSLAYRDADTQYF.

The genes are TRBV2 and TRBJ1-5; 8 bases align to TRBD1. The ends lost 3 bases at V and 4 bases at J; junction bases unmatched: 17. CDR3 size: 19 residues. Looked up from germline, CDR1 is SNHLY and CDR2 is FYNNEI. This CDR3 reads CASSDFKNAQGACNQPQHF. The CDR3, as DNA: TGTGCCAGCAGTGACTTTAAGAATGCTCAGGGGGCGTGTAATCAGCCCCAGCATTTT.

DNA of the CDR3: TGTGCCAGCTTCAGGGGAGCCGGTGGCTACACCTTC. It codes for CASFRGAGGYTF. The chain is built from TRBV19 and TRBJ1-2; D is possibly TRBD1 (6 bases). CDR3 length: 12 residues. CDR1 and CDR2 from the germline V gene are LNHDA and SQIVND (reference sequence). V lost 9 bases and J 7 bases, leaving 15 bases between the germline ends.